These 3 T cell receptor beta chains share one sample of origin, sequenced in a study of low-dose radiotherapy and immunotherapy resistance in tumors. TRAV and TRBV primers primed cDNA for both TCRalpha and TCRbeta. TCR amplification involved around 22 PCR cycles with a constant-region primer and V-primer adapter. MiXCR, applied by TCRdb to the reads, yields one record per CDR3 protein. The data show tens of thousands of distinct CDR3 sequences, more than 8.5% seen once. Time point described: before trial treatment. The sample consisted of PBMCs, taken before treatment. The receptors here all came from a male donor with prostate cancer.

This clonotype was detected ten times or more. The chain carries TRBV12-1 and TRBJ2-1; the D call of TRBD1 is as the table states it, not checked on the DNA. TRBV12-1 constitutes a pseudogene. CDR3 length: 16 amino acids. The CDR3 DNA sequence: TGTGCCAGCAGCTTTAGACAGGTCCGTACCTACAATGAGCAGTTCTTC. Translating gives CASSFRQVRTYNEQFF.

There are many counts of this clonotype. The J gene is TRBJ1-4, the V gene TRBV19, with 8 bases lining up with TRBD1. The V segment lost 11 bases and the J segment 8 bases; nucleotides outside the gene matches: 7. This CDR3 contains 12 residues. In germline, CDR1 is LNHDA, CDR2 SQIVND (reference sequence). The CDR3 sequence is CACGQGAEKLFF. The CDR3 bases are TGTGCCTGCGGACAGGGCGCAGAAAAACTGTTTTTT.

This clonotype was seen ten or more times. The V call is TRBV21-1, the J call TRBJ2-4. TRBV21-1 represents a pseudogene. The CDR3 runs 16 residues. CDR3 residues: CASSKGRDIGKNIQYF. In DNA form, the CDR3 reads TGTGCCAGCAGCAAAGGCCGTGACATTGGCAAAAACATTCAGTACTTC.